What follows are 26 T cell receptor beta chains derived from one specimen sequenced in a study of T-cell reconstitution after alpha-beta-depleted transplantation in children (dated by TCRdb to the mid-2010s). Libraries were constructed by PCR. Sequenced using an Illumina HiSeq 2500. To normalize quantification of the TCRbeta repertoire, the TCR libraries were built with molecular barcoding that relied on unique molecular identifiers. TCRdb took the public reads, trimmed them with fastp at Q25, ran MiXCR for clone calling and kept in-frame beta chains. Rows with a matching CDR3 protein are joined into one entry that keeps the most common DNA and genes. Present in this sample are fewer than 250,000 distinct CDR3 sequences, approximately 17% of which were seen just once. The top ten clones comprise around 44% of the sample. The sample's treatment or condition label is to be understood as: allogeneic hematopoietic cell transplantation with graft depleted of TCRalphabeta T cells and CD19 B cells.

The source was PBMCs, mostly from graft donor cells, collected 360 days after TCRalphabeta/CD19-depleted stem cell transplant. The origin of the receptors is a male patient aged 2 to 9 who had a stem cell transplant for acute lymphoblastic leukemia, so the T cells may come from the graft donor.

The chain recombines TRBV7-6 with TRBJ1-6; no firm D call. The V end was cut by 2 bases, the J end by 3 bases, with 14 bases between. Germline values: CDR1 SGHVS, CDR2 FNYEAQ. CDR3 length equals 17 residues. The CDR3 is CASSLSPGGLYNSPLHF. The CDR3 DNA sequence: TGTGCCAGCAGCTTATCACCGGGAGGCCTCTATAATTCACCCCTCCACTTT.

The DNA for the CDR3 is TGTGCCAGCAGCCTACTAGCGGGGACTAGCACAGATACGCAGTATTTT. Translation gives CASSLLAGTSTDTQYF. This chain uses TRBV9 with TRBJ2-3; TRBD2 matches at 10 bases. The CDR3 loop spans 16 amino acids. With V trimmed by 4 bases and J by 0 bases, 5 bases remained unmatched. The germline V gene has CDR1 SGDLS and CDR2 YYNGEE.

This clonotype was found a few times. The chain links TRBV20-1 to TRBJ2-2; no reliable D call. The CDR3 covers 13 residues. Germline lookup yields CDR1 DFQATT and CDR2 SNEGSKA (reference sequence). Deletions cut 2 bases from V and 0 bases from J, with 4 bases between. This chain's CDR3 is CSARQTNTGELFF. In nucleotides, the CDR3 is TGCAGTGCTAGACAGACGAACACCGGGGAGCTGTTTTTT.

This chain connects TRBV7-2 to TRBJ1-6, with D possibly matching TRBD1 (6 bases). The CDR3 extends over 17 amino acids. Trimming shortened V by 3 bases and J by 7 bases, and 19 bases separated the two germline ends. Per the germline V gene, CDR1 is SGHTA and CDR2 is FQGNSA. CDR3 residues: CASSFGGWPIGNSPLHF. The CDR3 region has the DNA TGTGCCAGCAGCTTTGGGGGCTGGCCAATCGGGAATTCACCCCTCCACTTT.

This chain connects TRBV4-2 to TRBJ2-4; maybe TRBD2 (5 bases). Germline V gene data show CDR1 as LGHNA and CDR2 as YNFKEQ. The CDR3 covers 17 residues. V dropped 3 bases and J dropped 0 bases, with 15 bases sitting between them. The CDR3 protein is CASSQHERRLAKNIQYF. The CDR3 DNA is TGTGCCAGCAGCCAGCACGAGCGGAGACTAGCCAAAAACATTCAGTACTTC.

This rearrangement joins TRBV18 to TRBJ2-1; D uncertain. V was cut by 2 bases and J by 4 bases, with 9 bases left in between. This CDR3 comprises 14 residues. Germline loops: CDR1 KGHSH, CDR2 LQKENI. Here the CDR3 reads CASSPLTEYNEQFF. Here the CDR3 DNA reads TGTGCCAGCTCACCATTAACCGAGTACAATGAGCAGTTCTTC. Full variable domain (rest looked up from reference TRBV18 and TRBJ2-1): NAGVMQNPRHLVRRRGQEARLRCSPMKGHSHVYWYRQLPEEGLKFMVYLQKENIIDESGMPKERFSAEFPKEGPSILRIQQVVRGDSAAYFCASSPLTEYNEQFFGPGTRLTVL.

The sample holds a few counts of this clonotype. The gene calls are TRBV29-1 and TRBJ2-3, with unresolved D. This CDR3 region has 10 residues. Between the trimmed V and J ends, which lost 7 bases and 4 bases, there was a span of 6 bases. Germline CDR1 and CDR2: SQVTM and ANQGSEA. CDR3 in amino acids: CSATADTQYF. Written as DNA, the CDR3 is TGCAGCGCCACAGCAGATACGCAGTATTTT.

The table lists this clonotype with a few counts. This chain connects TRBV20-1 to TRBJ1-2; no reliable D call. V was trimmed by 5 bases and J by 7 bases, leaving 11 bases between them. This CDR3 comprises 11 residues. Looked up from germline, CDR1 is DFQATT and CDR2 is SNEGSKA (reference sequence). The CDR3 nucleotides read TGCAGTGCTGGCTATTCTGGTGGCTACACCTTC. It specifies CSAGYSGGYTF.

The V and J genes are TRBV10-3 and TRBJ2-5; 7 bases are a match to TRBD1. The junction had 4 bases not matched to a gene; V was cut back by 5 bases and J by 4 bases. From germline, CDR1 is ENHRY and CDR2 SYGVKD. CDR3 length: 13 amino acids. CDR3 residues: CAISWDSAETQYF. The DNA for the CDR3 is TGTGCCATCAGTTGGGACAGTGCAGAGACCCAGTACTTC.

This clonotype was recorded a few times. The V gene is TRBV10-3, the J gene TRBJ2-7; D gene uncertain. Germline CDR1 ENHRY, CDR2 SYGVKD. V gave up 2 bases and J gave up 3 bases, with 5 bases separating them. This CDR3 has 12 residues. The CDR3 loop is CAISETDYEQYF. The CDR3 nucleotides are TGTGCCATCAGTGAGACAGACTACGAGCAGTACTTC.

The rearrangement joins TRBV12-3 or TRBV12-4 to TRBJ1-4, with 8 bases identical to TRBD1. The trim removed 4 bases at V and 8 bases at J, leaving 3 bases unmatched. This CDR3 contains 13 residues. In nucleotides, the CDR3 is TGTGCCAGCAGTTACAGACAGGGGGAAAAACTGTTTTTT. Translated: CASSYRQGEKLFF.

The V gene is TRBV5-1, the J gene TRBJ2-2; D is ambiguous. Trimming shortened V by 5 bases and J by 6 bases, and 14 bases separated the two germline ends. This CDR3 contains 14 residues. From germline, CDR1 is SGHRS and CDR2 YFSETQ. CDR3 amino acids: CASRRSEHPGELFF. CDR3 DNA: TGCGCCAGCAGGAGATCAGAGCACCCCGGGGAGCTGTTTTTT.

The chain carries TRBV10-3 and TRBJ2-1; 9 bases line up with TRBD2. Germline V lookup: CDR1 ENHRY, CDR2 SYGVKD. CDR3 length equals 16 residues. Trimming cost V 2 bases and J 6 bases; bases outside gene matches: 8. The CDR3, as DNA: TGTGCCATCAGTGAGATCGCGGGGGGGCTAGGCAATGAGCAGTTCTTC. Its translation is CAISEIAGGLGNEQFF.

This clonotype was found many times. The chain joins TRBV10-2 to TRBJ2-7, with D tentatively TRBD1 (6 bases). CDR1 WSHSY and CDR2 SAAADI come from the germline V gene. The CDR3 length is 12 residues. V lost 7 bases to trimming and J lost 1 base, with 8 bases between them. CDR3 region: CASTDRSYEQYF. The CDR3 DNA reads TGCGCCAGCACTGACAGGTCCTACGAGCAGTACTTC.

This clonotype was detected many times. J is TRBJ2-3 and V is TRBV20-1; 9 bases are shared with TRBD2. Germline CDR1 reads DFQATT; CDR2 reads SNEGSKA (reference sequence). Losses at the gene ends were 2 bases for V and 2 bases for J; bases not matched to a gene: 11. The CDR3 has 17 residues. The CDR3 DNA is TGCAGTGCTAGACAACCCCGGGCTAGCGGGGACACAGATACGCAGTATTTT. Amino acid sequence: CSARQPRASGDTDTQYF.

V gene TRBV12-3 or TRBV12-4 combines with J gene TRBJ2-1, with D unresolved. This CDR3 spans 15 amino acids. Trimming took off 1 base at V and 2 bases at J, with 9 bases between the two ends. The CDR3 loop reads CASSLGVAPYNEQFF. The DNA of the CDR3 is TGTGCCAGCAGTTTAGGGGTAGCCCCCTACAATGAGCAGTTCTTC.

This clonotype has at least ten counts. This sequence joins TRBV12-3 or TRBV12-4 and TRBJ1-1; 9 positions agree with TRBD1. J was trimmed by 4 bases and V by 6 bases; bases with no gene match: 6. The CDR3 sequence is 14 residues long. The CDR3 region is CASSLGTGSTEAFF. CDR3 coding DNA: TGTGCCAGCAGCCTGGGGACAGGGAGCACTGAAGCTTTCTTT.

This clonotype was recorded at least ten times. The rearrangement joins TRBV3-1 to TRBJ1-4; 7 nucleotides agree with TRBD1. The V gene's germline CDR1 is LGHDT and CDR2 YNNKEL (reference sequence). The CDR3 extends over 14 amino acids. Trimming removed 5 bases from V and 8 bases from J; junction bases left unmatched: 8. The DNA of the CDR3 is TGTGCCAGCAGCTCGGGAGGGGGACAGGAAAAACTGTTTTTT. Protein sequence: CASSSGGGQEKLFF.

The chain couples TRBV11-2 to TRBJ1-3; D is unresolved. This CDR3 contains 16 residues. Trimming removed 3 bases at V and 0 bases at J, with 12 bases between. Germline loops: CDR1 SGHAT, CDR2 FQNNGV. The CDR3 sequence is CASSFGQRSSGNTIYF. Here the CDR3 DNA reads TGTGCCAGCAGCTTCGGGCAGCGCAGCTCTGGAAACACCATATATTTT. Together with reference TRBV11-2 and TRBJ1-3, the CDR3 gives the full variable domain: EAGVAQSPRYKIIEKRQSVAFWCNPISGHATLYWYQQILGQGPKLLIQFQNNGVVDDSQLPKDRFSAERLKGVDSTLKIQPAKLEDSAVYLCASSFGQRSSGNTIYFGEGSWLTVV.

This clonotype was recorded a few times. The chain employs TRBV2 and TRBJ2-7, with D possibly being TRBD1 (6 bases). The CDR3 contains 13 residues. Germline CDR1 is SNHLY and CDR2 is FYNNEI. V lost 7 bases and J 1 base, leaving 11 bases between the germline ends. CDR3 nucleotide sequence: TGTGCCAGCACTTCCAGGGGATCCTACGAGCAGTACTTC. Protein: CASTSRGSYEQYF.

The V gene is TRBV27, the J gene TRBJ2-2; D is undetermined. The length of the CDR3 is 12 residues. Trimming took off 8 bases at V and 7 bases at J, with 11 bases between the two ends. Per germline, CDR1 MNHEY and CDR2 SMNVEV (reference sequence). The CDR3 spells CASVGSGGELFF. The CDR3 bases are TGTGCCAGCGTTGGGTCTGGCGGGGAGCTGTTTTTT.

The chain combines TRBV20-1 with TRBJ2-7; perhaps TRBD2 as D (5 bases). The germline gives CDR1 DFQATT, CDR2 SNEGSKA (reference sequence). The germline V and J ends were trimmed by 4 bases and 6 bases, with 16 bases remaining between them. CDR3 length: 13 amino acids. The CDR3 region has the DNA TGCAGTGCTAATCCGGCGGAGGCCAGCGAGCAGTACTTC. The encoded protein is CSANPAEASEQYF.

This clonotype has a handful of counts. The rearrangement links TRBV10-3 to TRBJ2-1; D may be TRBD2 (6 bases). V dropped 4 bases and J dropped 9 bases, with 22 bases sitting between them. Germline values: CDR1 ENHRY, CDR2 SYGVKD. This CDR3 comprises 16 residues. The CDR3 DNA reads TGTGCCATCAGTGGGTCTGGGACTGATATGCGAGGTGAGCAGTTCTTC. Its protein product is CAISGSGTDMRGEQFF.

This clonotype has more than one count but fewer than ten. This chain uses TRBV11-2 with TRBJ1-3; no definite D call. V dropped 2 bases and J dropped 0 bases, with 14 bases sitting between them. Looked up from germline, CDR1 is SGHAT and CDR2 is FQNNGV. The CDR3 runs 17 residues. The CDR3 DNA sequence: TGTGCCAGCAGCTTAATCCCCAAAAGCCTCTCTGGAAACACCATATATTTT. It specifies CASSLIPKSLSGNTIYF.

This clonotype was picked up a small number of times. This chain joins TRBV7-2 and TRBJ2-7; TRBD1 is a possible D gene (6 bases). CDR3 length: 15 amino acids. The V and J ends lost 2 bases and 2 bases respectively, with 13 bases between them. Germline V gene data show CDR1 as SGHTA and CDR2 as FQGNSA. The CDR3 region is CASSLWGHTTYEQYF. CDR3 DNA: TGTGCCAGCAGCTTATGGGGACACACGACCTACGAGCAGTACTTC.

This chain connects TRBV7-3 to TRBJ2-7; D ambiguous. The CDR3 sequence is 13 residues long. The V end lost 2 bases, the J end lost 4 bases, and 9 bases lay between the germline ends. CDR1 is SGHTA and CDR2 is FQGTGA in the germline V gene. CDR3 in amino acids: CASSLYPQYEQYF. The CDR3 DNA sequence: TGTGCCAGCAGCTTATACCCGCAATACGAGCAGTACTTC.